This is a list of T cell receptor beta chains from one sample in a study of control samples from healthy donors and cancer patients. Method: immunoSEQ multiplex PCR; TCRdb's copy keeps in-frame clones and lacks some. The table lists tens of thousands of clones, around four fifths of them singletons. Material for sequencing was blood. These receptors were collected from a man aged 60 to 69 in good health. CDR3s include the opening cysteine and the closing phenylalanine or tryptophan. Fields, in order: V gene, D gene, clone size, J gene, CDR3 protein, CDR3 DNA. D genes are given only for firm matches. Clone size is given for some rows only: seen once, a few or many times, or a class if the clone is expanded.

TRBV5-4	NA	NA	TRBJ2-3	CASSLGRRDTQYF	TGTGCCAGCAGCTTGGGGCGCAGAGATACGCAGTATTTT
TRBV19	NA	NA	TRBJ1-1	CASSTGVNTEAFF	TGTGCCAGTAGTACGGGGGTGAACACTGAAGCTTTCTTT
TRBV5-1	NA	NA	TRBJ2-1	CASSLERVEGGKGEQFF	TGCGCCAGCAGCTTGGAAAGGGTCGAAGGGGGAAAAGGTGAGCAGTTCTTC
TRBV10-2	TRBD1	NA	TRBJ1-1	CASSVSLTGGTEAFF	TGCGCCAGCAGTGTATCTCTAACAGGGGGTACTGAAGCTTTCTTT
TRBV3-1/TRBV3-2	NA	NA	TRBJ1-2	CASSQDWEPTF	TGTGCCAGCAGCCAAGATTGGGAGCCCACCTTC
TRBV5-8	NA	NA	TRBJ2-2	CASSSGRTNTGELFF	TGTGCCAGCAGCTCCGGACGTACGAACACCGGGGAGCTGTTTTTT
TRBV5-1	NA	NA	TRBJ2-2	CASSGARTGELFF	TGCGCCTCCTCGGGGGCACGGACCGGGGAGCTGTTTTTT
TRBV9	TRBD1	NA	TRBJ2-7	CASSPTLDRVSLSEQYF	TGTGCCAGCAGCCCTACCCTCGACAGGGTCAGCCTTTCCGAGCAGTACTTC
TRBV11-1	TRBD2	NA	TRBJ2-7	CASSLAQSSGTYEQYF	TGTGCCAGCAGCTTAGCGCAGTCTAGCGGGACCTACGAGCAGTACTTC
TRBV30	NA	NA	TRBJ1-6	CAWSVTSYNSPLHF	TGTGCCTGGAGTGTAACTTCCTATAATTCACCCCTCCACTTT
TRBV7-2	NA	NA	TRBJ2-3	CASSLDVRTDTQYF	TGTGCCAGCAGCTTGGACGTACGCACAGATACGCAGTATTTT
TRBV19	TRBD1	few	TRBJ2-2	CASSWTGGDTGELFF	TGTGCCAGTAGTTGGACAGGGGGCGACACCGGGGAGCTGTTTTTT
TRBV7-2	NA	NA	TRBJ1-1	CASSLAGRNTEAFF	TGTGCCAGCAGCTTAGCCGGCAGGAACACTGAAGCTTTCTTT
TRBV2	NA	NA	TRBJ1-2	CASRMMGIANYGYTF	TGTGCCAGCAGGATGATGGGGATAGCTAACTATGGCTACACCTTC
TRBV5-1	NA	NA	TRBJ2-2	CASSLGRLYAGELFF	TGCGCCAGCAGCTTGGGGAGGTTGTACGCCGGGGAGCTGTTTTTT
TRBV28	NA	NA	TRBJ1-1	CATLSPETMNTEAFF	TGTGCCACCCTGTCCCCAGAGACGATGAACACTGAAGCTTTCTTT
TRBV29-1	TRBD1	once	TRBJ1-2	CSESRGDYGYTF	TGCAGCGAATCCAGGGGGGACTATGGCTACACCTTC
TRBV19	TRBD2	NA	TRBJ2-2	CASATSGANTGELFF	TGTGCCAGCGCGACTAGCGGGGCGAACACCGGGGAGCTGTTTTTT
TRBV18	NA	NA	TRBJ1-4	CASSPIQTNEKLFF	TGTGCCAGCTCACCAATACAGACTAATGAAAAACTGTTTTTT
TRBV5-6	NA	NA	TRBJ2-2	CASSLVGGSSNTGELFF	TGTGCCAGCAGCTTGGTGGGGGGCTCCTCGAACACCGGGGAGCTGTTTTTT
TRBV29-1	NA	NA	TRBJ2-1	CSVLRSMSSYNEQFF	TGCAGCGTCCTTAGATCCATGAGCTCCTACAATGAGCAGTTCTTC
TRBV5-1	NA	NA	TRBJ1-2	CASSLALDSHYGYTF	TGCGCCAGCAGCTTGGCCCTTGACAGTCACTATGGCTACACCTTC
TRBV6-5	NA	NA	TRBJ1-5	CASSDRSSNQPQHF	TGTGCCAGCAGCGACAGGTCGAGCAATCAGCCCCAGCATTTT
TRBV28	TRBD1	NA	TRBJ1-3	CASSPTGPRNTIYF	TGTGCCAGCAGTCCGACAGGGCCTAGAAACACCATATATTTT
TRBV29-1	TRBD1	NA	TRBJ1-5	CSVQGSNQPQHF	TGCAGCGTACAGGGGAGCAATCAGCCCCAGCATTTT
TRBV11-2	NA	once	TRBJ2-3	CASSFSQSSTDTQYF	TGTGCCAGCAGCTTTTCACAGTCTAGCACAGATACGCAGTATTTT
TRBV28	NA	NA	TRBJ1-5	CASSLFDSGGQPQHF	TGTGCCAGCAGTTTATTTGACTCGGGCGGGCAGCCCCAGCATTTT
TRBV3-1/TRBV3-2	NA	once	TRBJ2-2	CASSQDSVNTGELFF	TGTGCCAGCAGCCAAGATTCGGTGAACACCGGGGAGCTGTTTTTT
TRBV14	TRBD1	once	TRBJ1-1	CASSLGTGGRRNTEAFF	TGTGCCAGCAGCCTTGGGACAGGGGGCCGCAGGAACACTGAAGCTTTCTTT
TRBV5-4	NA	NA	TRBJ2-1	CASSVPSGYNEQFF	TGTGCCAGCAGCGTACCGTCGGGGTACAATGAGCAGTTCTTC
TRBV4-3	TRBD2	NA	TRBJ2-3	CASSQEFTSGGTDTQYF	TGCGCCAGCAGCCAAGAATTTACTAGCGGGGGGACAGATACGCAGTATTTT
TRBV19	TRBD1	many	TRBJ1-6	CASSIPRGQGASPLHF	TGTGCCAGTAGTATCCCTCGGGGACAGGGAGCTTCACCCCTCCACTTT
TRBV12-3/TRBV12-4	NA	NA	TRBJ1-2	CATRGRNYGYTF	TGTGCCACCAGGGGACGGAACTATGGCTACACCTTC
TRBV30	NA	NA	TRBJ1-5	CAWSVWGGRQPQHF	TGTGCCTGGAGTGTATGGGGGGGCCGTCAGCCCCAGCATTTT
TRBV5-5	NA	NA	TRBJ1-1	CASSLSLATEAFF	TGTGCCAGCAGCTTGAGTCTTGCCACTGAAGCTTTCTTT
TRBV7-9	NA	few	TRBJ1-3	CASSYGVLIGNTIYF	TGTGCCAGCAGCTACGGGGTTTTAATTGGAAACACCATATATTTT
TRBV29-1	NA	once	TRBJ2-3	CSVRQASTDTQYF	TGCAGCGTGCGACAGGCTAGCACAGATACGCAGTATTTT
TRBV7-8	TRBD1	large	TRBJ1-2	CASSLEDRGLNYGYTF	TGTGCCAGCAGCTTAGAAGACAGGGGACTTAACTATGGCTACACCTTC
TRBV28	TRBD2	NA	TRBJ2-7	CASSRTSGGTYEQYF	TGTGCCAGCAGTAGGACTAGCGGGGGGACCTACGAGCAGTACTTC
TRBV29-1	NA	NA	TRBJ1-3	CSVGLRGGAGNTIYF	TGCAGCGTTGGCCTCCGAGGGGGGGCGGGAAACACCATATATTTT
TRBV5-6	NA	NA	TRBJ2-3	CASSFWGRDTQYF	TGTGCCAGCAGCTTCTGGGGGCGGGATACGCAGTATTTT
TRBV5-6	NA	NA	TRBJ1-4	CASSSGLWTNEKLFF	TGTGCCAGCAGCTCAGGGTTATGGACTAATGAAAAACTGTTTTTT